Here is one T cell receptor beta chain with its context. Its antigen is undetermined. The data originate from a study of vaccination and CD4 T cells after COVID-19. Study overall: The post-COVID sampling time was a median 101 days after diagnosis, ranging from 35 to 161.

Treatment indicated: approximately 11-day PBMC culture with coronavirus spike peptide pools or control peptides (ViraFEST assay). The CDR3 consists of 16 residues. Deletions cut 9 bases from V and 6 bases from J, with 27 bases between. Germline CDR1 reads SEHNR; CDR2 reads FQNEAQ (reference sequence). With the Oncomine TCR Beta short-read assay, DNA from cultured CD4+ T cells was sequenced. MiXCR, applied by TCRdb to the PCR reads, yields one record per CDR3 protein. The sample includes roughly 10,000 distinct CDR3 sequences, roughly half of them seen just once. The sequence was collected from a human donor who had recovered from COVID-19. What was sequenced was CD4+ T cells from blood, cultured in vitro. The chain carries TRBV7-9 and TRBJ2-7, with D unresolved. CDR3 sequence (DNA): TGTGCCAGTTCCTTTAGGCTTGGGCCCGTCTCCAGCGAGCAGTACTTC. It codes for CASSFRLGPVSSEQYF.